These T cell receptor beta chains were read from a single sample in a study of T cells in Graves' hyperthyroidism and ophthalmopathy. TCRdb fed the multiplex PCR reads into MiXCR, producing one record per CDR3 protein. The sample has about 59,000 distinct CDR3 sequences; approximately 53% are singletons. The sample comprised blood. All receptors come from a woman in her sixties with Graves' ophthalmopathy. CDR3s include the opening cysteine and the closing phenylalanine or tryptophan. The order of the fields is D gene, V gene, J gene, clone size, CDR3 protein, CDR3 DNA. The D gene is left open where the match is weak. The size field is filled for only some rows; it gives once, few, many or a size class.

>.|TRBV5-6|TRBJ2-6|.
CASSLRSVSGANVLTF
TGTGCCAGCAGCTTGAGGAGTGTCTCTGGGGCCAACGTCCTGACTTTC
>TRBD1|TRBV6-5|TRBJ2-7|many
CASSSTGPYEQYF
TGTGCCAGCAGCTCGACAGGGCCCTACGAGCAGTACTTC
>.|TRBV7-2|TRBJ1-2|.
CASSLAGRNYGYTF
TGTGCCAGCAGCTTAGCGGGGAGGAACTATGGCTACACCTTC
>TRBD1|TRBV18|TRBJ1-1|few
CASSPSGTGGVNTEAFF
TGTGCCAGCTCACCCTCCGGGACAGGGGGCGTGAACACTGAAGCTTTCTTT
>TRBD2|TRBV29-1|TRBJ2-7|.
CSVAGTSGRVYHEQYF
TGCAGCGTCGCCGGGACTAGCGGGAGGGTATACCACGAGCAGTACTTC
>.|TRBV20-1|TRBJ2-3|.
CSAGTRRTDTQYF
TGCAGTGCGGGGACCCGGCGGACAGATACGCAGTATTTT
>.|TRBV19|TRBJ2-1|medium-sized
CASGQTSYNEQFF
TGTGCCTCCGGGCAGACTTCCTACAATGAGCAGTTCTTC
>.|TRBV7-3|TRBJ2-2|many
CASSKRTGTSNTGELFF
TGTGCCAGCAGCAAAAGAACCGGGACTTCGAACACCGGGGAGCTGTTTTTT
>TRBD2|TRBV20-1|TRBJ2-1|.
CSARWGSSGRRSSYNEQFF
TGCAGTGCTAGGTGGGGAAGTAGCGGGAGGCGCAGCTCCTACAATGAGCAGTTCTTC
>.|TRBV6-1|TRBJ1-5|many
CASSVTASNQPQHF
TGTGCCAGCAGTGTAACAGCTAGCAATCAGCCCCAGCATTTT
>TRBD1|TRBV12-3/TRBV12-4|TRBJ1-5|many
CASNPTGGRGQPQHF
TGTGCCAGCAACCCGACAGGGGGCAGGGGTCAGCCCCAGCATTTT
>.|TRBV4-3|TRBJ2-1|.
CASSPTTASDEQFF
TGCGCCAGCAGCCCAACCACCGCTAGCGATGAGCAGTTCTTC
>TRBD1|TRBV10-3|TRBJ2-5|medium-sized
CATLADRGGKTQYF
TGTGCCACCCTAGCGGACAGGGGAGGAAAGACCCAGTACTTC
>.|TRBV6-6|TRBJ1-2|many
CASSPGAYGYTF
TGTGCCAGCAGCCCCGGGGCCTATGGCTACACCTTC
>TRBD1|TRBV5-1|TRBJ2-7|many
CASSLQGMTTYEQYF
TGCGCCAGCAGCTTACAGGGGATGACTACCTACGAGCAGTACTTC
>.|TRBV20-1|TRBJ1-4|once
CSASTQNNEKLFF
TGCAGTGCTAGTACGCAGAATAATGAAAAACTGTTTTTT